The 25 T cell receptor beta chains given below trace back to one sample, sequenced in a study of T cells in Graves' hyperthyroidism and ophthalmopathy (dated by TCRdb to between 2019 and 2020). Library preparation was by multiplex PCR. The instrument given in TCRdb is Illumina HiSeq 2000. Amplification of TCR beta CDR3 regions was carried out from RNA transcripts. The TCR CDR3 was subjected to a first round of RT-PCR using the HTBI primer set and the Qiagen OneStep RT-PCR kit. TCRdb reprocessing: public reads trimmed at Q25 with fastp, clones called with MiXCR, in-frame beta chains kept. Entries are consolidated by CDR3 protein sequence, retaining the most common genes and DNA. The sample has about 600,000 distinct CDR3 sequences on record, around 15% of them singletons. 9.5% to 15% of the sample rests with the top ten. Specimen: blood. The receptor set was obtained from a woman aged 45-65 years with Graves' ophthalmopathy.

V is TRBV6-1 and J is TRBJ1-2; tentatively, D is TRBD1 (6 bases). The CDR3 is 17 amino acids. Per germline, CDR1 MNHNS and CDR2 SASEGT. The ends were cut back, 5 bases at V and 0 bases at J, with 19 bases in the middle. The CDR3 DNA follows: TGTGCCAGCAGTTCCACCGTTCGGGGGGCGACTAACTATGGCTACACCTTC. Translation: CASSSTVRGATNYGYTF.

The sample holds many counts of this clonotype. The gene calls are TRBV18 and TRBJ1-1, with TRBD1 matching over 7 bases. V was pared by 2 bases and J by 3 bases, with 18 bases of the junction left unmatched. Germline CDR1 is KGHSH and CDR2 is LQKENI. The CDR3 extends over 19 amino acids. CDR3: CASSPISGGGAKLDTEAFF. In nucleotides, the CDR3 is TGTGCCAGCTCACCAATTTCAGGAGGGGGCGCAAAGTTGGACACTGAAGCTTTCTTT.

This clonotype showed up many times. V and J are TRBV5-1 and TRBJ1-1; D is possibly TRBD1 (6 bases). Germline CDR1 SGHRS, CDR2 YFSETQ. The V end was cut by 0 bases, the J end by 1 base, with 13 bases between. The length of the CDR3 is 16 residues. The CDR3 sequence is CASSLDQGSGNTEAFF. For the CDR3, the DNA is TGCGCCAGCAGCTTGGATCAGGGGTCAGGGAACACTGAAGCTTTCTTT.

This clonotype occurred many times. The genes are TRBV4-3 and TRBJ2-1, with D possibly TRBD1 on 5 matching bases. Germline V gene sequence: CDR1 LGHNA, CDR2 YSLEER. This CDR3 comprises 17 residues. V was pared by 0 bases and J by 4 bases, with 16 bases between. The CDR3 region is CASSQDPLLDSYNEQFF. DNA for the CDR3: TGCGCCAGCAGCCAAGATCCCCTCCTAGACAGTTACAATGAGCAGTTCTTC.

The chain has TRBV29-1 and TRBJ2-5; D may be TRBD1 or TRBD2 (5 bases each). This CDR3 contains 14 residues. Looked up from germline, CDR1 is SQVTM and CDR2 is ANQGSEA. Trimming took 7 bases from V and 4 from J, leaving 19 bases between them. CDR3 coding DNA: TGCAGCGCTGATGAGGGGCCGGCGGGAGAGACCCAGTACTTC. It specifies CSADEGPAGETQYF.

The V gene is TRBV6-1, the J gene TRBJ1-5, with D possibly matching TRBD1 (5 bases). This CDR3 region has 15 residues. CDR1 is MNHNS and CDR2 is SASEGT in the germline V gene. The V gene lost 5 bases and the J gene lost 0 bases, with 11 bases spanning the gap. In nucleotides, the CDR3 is TGTGCCAGCAGTCAAACCAGGGATAGCAATCAGCCCCAGCATTTT. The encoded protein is CASSQTRDSNQPQHF.

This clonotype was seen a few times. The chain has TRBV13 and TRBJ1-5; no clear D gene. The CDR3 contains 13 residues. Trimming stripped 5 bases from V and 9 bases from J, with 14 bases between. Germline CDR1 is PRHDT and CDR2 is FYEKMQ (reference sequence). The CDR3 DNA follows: TGTGCCAGCAGCCAGCTATCAGAAAGGCCCCAGCATTTT. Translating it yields CASSQLSERPQHF.

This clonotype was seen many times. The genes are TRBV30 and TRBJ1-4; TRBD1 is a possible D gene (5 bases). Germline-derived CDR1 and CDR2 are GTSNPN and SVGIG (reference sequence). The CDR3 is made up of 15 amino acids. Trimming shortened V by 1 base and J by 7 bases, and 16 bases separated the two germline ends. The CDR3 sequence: CAWSAHQGTTEKLFF. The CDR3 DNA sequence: TGTGCCTGGAGTGCCCACCAAGGGACGACTGAAAAACTGTTTTTT.

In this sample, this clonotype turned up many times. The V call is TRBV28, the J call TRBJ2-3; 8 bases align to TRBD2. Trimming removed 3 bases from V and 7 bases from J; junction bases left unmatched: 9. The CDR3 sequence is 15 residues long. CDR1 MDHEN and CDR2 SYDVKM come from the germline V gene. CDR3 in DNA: TGTGCCAGCAGTTTCGCGGGGGGCGGGAAGTATACGCAGTATTTT. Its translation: CASSFAGGGKYTQYF.

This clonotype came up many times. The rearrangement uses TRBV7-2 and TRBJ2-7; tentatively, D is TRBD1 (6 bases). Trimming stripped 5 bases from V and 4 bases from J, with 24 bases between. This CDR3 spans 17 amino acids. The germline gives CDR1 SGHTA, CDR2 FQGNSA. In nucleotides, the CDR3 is TGTGCCAGCAGCGGGCAGACAGGCTCCATCCCCCCTTACGAGCAGTACTTC. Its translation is CASSGQTGSIPPYEQYF.

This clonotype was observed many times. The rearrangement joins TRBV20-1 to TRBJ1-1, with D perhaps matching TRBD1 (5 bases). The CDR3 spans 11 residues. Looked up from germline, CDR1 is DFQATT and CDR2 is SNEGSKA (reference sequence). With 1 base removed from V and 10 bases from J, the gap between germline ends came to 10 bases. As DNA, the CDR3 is TGCAGTGCTAGAGCGATCCAGGGAGCTTTCTTT. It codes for CSARAIQGAFF.

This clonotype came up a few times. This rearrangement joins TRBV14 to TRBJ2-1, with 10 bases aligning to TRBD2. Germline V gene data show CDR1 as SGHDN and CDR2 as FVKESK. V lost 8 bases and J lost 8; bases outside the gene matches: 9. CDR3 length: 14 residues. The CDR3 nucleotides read TGTGCCAGCGGACGAAGCGGGAGGGCTCATGAGCAGTTCTTC. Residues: CASGRSGRAHEQFF.

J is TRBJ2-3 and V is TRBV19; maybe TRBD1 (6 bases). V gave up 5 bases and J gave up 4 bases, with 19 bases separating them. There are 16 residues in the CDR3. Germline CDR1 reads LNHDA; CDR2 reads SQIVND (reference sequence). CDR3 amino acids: CASSFRADNRADTQYF. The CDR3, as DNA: TGTGCCAGTAGTTTTCGGGCCGACAACAGGGCAGATACGCAGTATTTT.

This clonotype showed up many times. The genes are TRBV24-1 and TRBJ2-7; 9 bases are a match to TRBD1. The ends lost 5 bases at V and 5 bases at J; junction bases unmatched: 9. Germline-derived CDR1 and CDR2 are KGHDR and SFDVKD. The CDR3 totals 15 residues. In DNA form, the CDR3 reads TGTGCCACCAGTGGCACCTCCACAGGGGGCGACGAGCAGTACTTC. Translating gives CATSGTSTGGDEQYF.

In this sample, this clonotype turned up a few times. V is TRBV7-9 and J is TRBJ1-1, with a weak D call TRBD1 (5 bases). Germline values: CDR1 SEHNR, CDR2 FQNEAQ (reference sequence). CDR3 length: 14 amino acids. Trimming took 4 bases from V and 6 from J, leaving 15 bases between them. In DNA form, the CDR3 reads TGTGCCAGCAGCTCAGCTGAGACAGCGCCTGAAGCTTTCTTT. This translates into CASSSAETAPEAFF. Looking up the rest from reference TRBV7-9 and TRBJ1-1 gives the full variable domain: DTGVSQNPRHKITKRGQNVTFRCDPISEHNRLYWYRQTLGQGPEFLTYFQNEAQLEKSRLLSDRFSAERPKGSFSTLEIQRTEQGDSAMYLCASSSAETAPEAFFGQGTRLTVV.

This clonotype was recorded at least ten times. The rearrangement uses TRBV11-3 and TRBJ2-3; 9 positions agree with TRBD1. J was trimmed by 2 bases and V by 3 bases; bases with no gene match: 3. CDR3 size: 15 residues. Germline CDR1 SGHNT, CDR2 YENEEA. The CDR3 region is CASSLTGGPTDTQYF. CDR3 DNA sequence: TGTGCCAGCAGCTTGACAGGGGGGCCCACAGATACGCAGTATTTT.

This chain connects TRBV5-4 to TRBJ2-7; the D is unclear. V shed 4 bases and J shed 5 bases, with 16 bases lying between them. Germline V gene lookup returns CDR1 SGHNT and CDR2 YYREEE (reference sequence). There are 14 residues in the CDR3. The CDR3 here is CASSPIGSLDEQYF. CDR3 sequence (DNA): TGTGCCAGCAGCCCCATTGGCAGTCTCGACGAGCAGTACTTC.

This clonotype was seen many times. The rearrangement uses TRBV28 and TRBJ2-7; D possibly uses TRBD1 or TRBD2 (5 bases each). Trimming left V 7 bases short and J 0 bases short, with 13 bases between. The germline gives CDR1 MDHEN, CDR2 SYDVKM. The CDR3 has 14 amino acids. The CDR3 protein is CASNWGRVSYEQYF. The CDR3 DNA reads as TGTGCCAGCAACTGGGGACGGGTCTCCTACGAGCAGTACTTC.

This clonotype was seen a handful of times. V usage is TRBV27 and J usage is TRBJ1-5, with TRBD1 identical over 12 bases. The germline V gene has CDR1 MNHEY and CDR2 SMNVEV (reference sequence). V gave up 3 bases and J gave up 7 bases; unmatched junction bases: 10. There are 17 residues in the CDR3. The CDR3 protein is CASSLPGTGGISQPQHF. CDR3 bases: TGTGCCAGCAGTTTGCCCGGGACAGGGGGCATCTCGCAGCCCCAGCATTTT.

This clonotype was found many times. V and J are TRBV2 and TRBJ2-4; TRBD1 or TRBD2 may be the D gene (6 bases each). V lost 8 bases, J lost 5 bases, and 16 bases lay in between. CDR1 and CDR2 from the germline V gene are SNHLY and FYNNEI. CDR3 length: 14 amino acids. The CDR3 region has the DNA TGTGCCAGCGGTGTTGAGGGGGGCGAAAACATTCAGTACTTC. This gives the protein CASGVEGGENIQYF.

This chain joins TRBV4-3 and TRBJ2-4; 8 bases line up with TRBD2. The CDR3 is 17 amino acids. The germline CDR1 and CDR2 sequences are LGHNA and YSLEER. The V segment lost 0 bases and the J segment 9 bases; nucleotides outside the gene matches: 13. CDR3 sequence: CASSQDAGGLREPIQYF. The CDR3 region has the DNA TGCGCCAGCAGCCAAGACGCGGGGGGACTTCGGGAGCCCATTCAGTACTTC.

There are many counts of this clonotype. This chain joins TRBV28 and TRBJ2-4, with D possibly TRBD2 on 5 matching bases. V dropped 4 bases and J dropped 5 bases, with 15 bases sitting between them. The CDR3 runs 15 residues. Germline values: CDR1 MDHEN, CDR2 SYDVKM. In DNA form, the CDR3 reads TGTGCCAGCAGTTCCGTATCGGGGTACCAAAACATTCAGTACTTC. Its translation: CASSSVSGYQNIQYF.

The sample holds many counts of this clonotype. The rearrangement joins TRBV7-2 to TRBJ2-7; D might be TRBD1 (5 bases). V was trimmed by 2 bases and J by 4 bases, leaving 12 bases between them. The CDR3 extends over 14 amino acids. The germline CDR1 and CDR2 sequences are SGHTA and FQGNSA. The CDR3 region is CASSLLRTPYEQYF. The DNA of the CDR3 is TGTGCCAGCAGCTTACTGCGGACACCTTACGAGCAGTACTTC.

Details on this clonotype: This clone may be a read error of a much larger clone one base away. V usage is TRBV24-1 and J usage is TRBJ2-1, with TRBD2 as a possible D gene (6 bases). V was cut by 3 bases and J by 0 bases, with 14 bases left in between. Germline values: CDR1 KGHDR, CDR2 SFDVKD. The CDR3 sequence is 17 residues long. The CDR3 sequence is CATSDPCSGSSYNEQFF. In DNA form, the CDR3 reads TGTGCCACCAGTGATCCGTGTAGCGGAAGCTCCTACAATGAGCAGTTCTTC.

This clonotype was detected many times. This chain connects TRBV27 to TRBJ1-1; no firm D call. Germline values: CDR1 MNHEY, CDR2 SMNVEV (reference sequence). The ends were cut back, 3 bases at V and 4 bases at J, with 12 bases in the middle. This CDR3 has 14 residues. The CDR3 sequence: CASSFLGSGTEAFF. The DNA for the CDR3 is TGTGCCAGCAGTTTTTTAGGATCGGGCACTGAAGCTTTCTTT.